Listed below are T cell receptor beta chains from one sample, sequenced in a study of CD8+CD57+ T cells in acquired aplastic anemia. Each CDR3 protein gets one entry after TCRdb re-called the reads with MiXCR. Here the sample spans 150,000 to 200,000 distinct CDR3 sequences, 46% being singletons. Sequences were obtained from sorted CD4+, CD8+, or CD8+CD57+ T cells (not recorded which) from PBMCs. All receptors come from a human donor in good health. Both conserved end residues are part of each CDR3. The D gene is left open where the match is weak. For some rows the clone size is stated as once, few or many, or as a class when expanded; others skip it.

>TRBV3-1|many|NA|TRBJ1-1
TGTGCCAGCAGCCAAAGGTTCACTGAAGCTTTCTTT
CASSQRFTEAFF
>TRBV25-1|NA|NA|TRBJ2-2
TGTGCCAGCAGTGAGGTAGCCAACACCGGGGAGCTGTTTTTT
CASSEVANTGELFF
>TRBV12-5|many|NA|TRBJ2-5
TGTGCTAGTGGTTGGAGGGGAACTCAAGAGACCCAGTACTTC
CASGWRGTQETQYF
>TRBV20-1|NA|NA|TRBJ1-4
TGCAGTGCTGAAGGACAGTCCCAAGCAAAACTGTTTTTT
CSAEGQSQAKLFF
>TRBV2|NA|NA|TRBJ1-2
TGTGCCAGCAGTGGGACTAACTATGGCTACACCTTC
CASSGTNYGYTF
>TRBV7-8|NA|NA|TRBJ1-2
TGTGCCAGCAGCTCCCGGGTGGGAATAGGCTACACCTTC
CASSSRVGIGYTF
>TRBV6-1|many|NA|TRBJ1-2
TGTGCCAGCAGTGCCACTTTCACGGGGGCCAACTATGGCTACACCTTC
CASSATFTGANYGYTF
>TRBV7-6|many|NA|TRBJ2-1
TGTGCCAGCAGCTTAAGAGGGCGGTACAATGAGCAGTTCTTC
CASSLRGRYNEQFF
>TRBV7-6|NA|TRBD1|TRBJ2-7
TGTGCCAGCAGCGTAGGACAGGGCCTCTACGAGCAGTACTTC
CASSVGQGLYEQYF
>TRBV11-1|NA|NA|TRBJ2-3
TGTGCCAGCAGCTTAGCAATCGCTAGCGAAAGCACAGATACGCAGTATTTT
CASSLAIASESTDTQYF
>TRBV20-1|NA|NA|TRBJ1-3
TGCAGTGCTAGAGATAAGGGACGAGGGCTTGGAAACACCATATATTTT
CSARDKGRGLGNTIYF
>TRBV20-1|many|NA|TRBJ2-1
TGCAGTGCAAGAGCGAGCGGCGCCTACAATGAGCAGTTCTTC
CSARASGAYNEQFF
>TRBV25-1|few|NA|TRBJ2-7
TGTGCCAGCAGTGATCACCAGGGCCTCTACGAGCAGTACTTC
CASSDHQGLYEQYF
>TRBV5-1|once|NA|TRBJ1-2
TGCGCCAGCAGCCAAGACTTCTATGGCTACACCTTC
CASSQDFYGYTF
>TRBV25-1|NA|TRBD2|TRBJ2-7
TGTGCCAGCAGCGAAGGACTAGCGGGAGGGTTTTTTGCCTACGAGCAGTACTTC
CASSEGLAGGFFAYEQYF
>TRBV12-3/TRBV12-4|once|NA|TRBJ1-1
TGTGCCAGCACCTGGGGGGGAGGGGGTCAGGCTGAAGCTTTCTTT
CASTWGGGGQAEAFF
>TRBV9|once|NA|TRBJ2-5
TGTGCCAGCAGCGTAGGTCCCGCGTCCGAGACCCAGTACTTC
CASSVGPASETQYF
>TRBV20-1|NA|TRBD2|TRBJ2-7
TGCAGTGCTAGGGGCACACTAGCGGGAGCGTTATACGAGCAGTACTTC
CSARGTLAGALYEQYF
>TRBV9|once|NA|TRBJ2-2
TGTGCCAGCGGCGCTCGTTTCACCGGGGAGCTGTTTTTT
CASGARFTGELFF
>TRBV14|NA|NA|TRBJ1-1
TGTGCCAGCAGCCACAGTAAGGTCACTGAAGCTTTCTTT
CASSHSKVTEAFF
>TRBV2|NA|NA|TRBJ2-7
TGTGCCAGCAGCGTTTCGGAGCGGCAGTACTTC
CASSVSERQYF
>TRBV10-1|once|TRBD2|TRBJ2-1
TGCGCCAGCACACTAGCGGGGCCGTACAATGAGCAGTTCTTC
CASTLAGPYNEQFF
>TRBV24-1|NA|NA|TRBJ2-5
TGTGCCACCAGTGATTTTGGGGCGTCCCAAGAGACCCAGTACTTC
CATSDFGASQETQYF
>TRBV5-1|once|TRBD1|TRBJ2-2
TGCGCCAGCAGGATAGGACAGGGGCCGAACACCGGGGAGCTGTTTTTT
CASRIGQGPNTGELFF
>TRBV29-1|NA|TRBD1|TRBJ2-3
TGCAGCGTTGAAGGCGACAGGGCAGATACGCAGTATTTT
CSVEGDRADTQYF
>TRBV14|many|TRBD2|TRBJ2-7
TGTGCCAGCAGCCTTCTAGCGGGAGTCGAGCAGTACTTC
CASSLLAGVEQYF
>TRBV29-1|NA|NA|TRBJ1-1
TGCAGCGTTTTGTTGTGGAACACTGAAGCTTTCTTT
CSVLLWNTEAFF
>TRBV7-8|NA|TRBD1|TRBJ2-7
TGTGCCAGCAGCCCCCGGGACAGCTCCTACGAGCAGTACTTC
CASSPRDSSYEQYF
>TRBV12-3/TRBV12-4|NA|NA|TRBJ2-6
TGTGCCAGCAGTTTAACCCCCAACTCTGGGGCCAACGTCCTGACTTTC
CASSLTPNSGANVLTF
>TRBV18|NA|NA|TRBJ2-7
TGTGCCAGCTCACGATCACTAACAGGCGGTGGGTCCTACGAGCAGTACTTC
CASSRSLTGGGSYEQYF
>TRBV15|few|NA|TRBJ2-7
TGTGCCACCAGCAGAGATGTCCAGGGATCCGAGCAGTACTTC
CATSRDVQGSEQYF
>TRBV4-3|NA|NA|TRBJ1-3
TGCGCCAGCAGCCAAGATTACGGTGTAACAGGGTATGGAAACACCATATATTTT
CASSQDYGVTGYGNTIYF
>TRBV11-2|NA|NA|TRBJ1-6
TGTGCCAGCAGCTTAGTTCGGGATTCACCCCTCCACTTT
CASSLVRDSPLHF
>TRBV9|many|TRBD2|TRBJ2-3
TGTGCCAGCAGCGTGACTAGCGGGAGACTTCTTACGGTTGGCACAGATACGCAGTATTTT
CASSVTSGRLLTVGTDTQYF
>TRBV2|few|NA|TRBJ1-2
TGTGCCAGCGGTAGGGGGGATGGCTACACCTTC
CASGRGDGYTF
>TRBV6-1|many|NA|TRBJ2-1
TGTGCCAGCAGTGGGCCTAACTCCTACAATGAGCAGTTCTTC
CASSGPNSYNEQFF